The following is a T cell receptor (beta chain) sequence with its context. CDR1 MNHEY and CDR2 SMNVEV come from the germline V gene (reference sequence). The CDR3 contains 17 residues. V was pared by 3 bases and J by 5 bases, with 8 bases of the junction left unmatched. The assay was immunoSEQ multiplex PCR, and TCRdb's table has in-frame clones only and misses some. The data contain almost 200,000 clones, 79% of them seen just once; the ten biggest clones take up 6%. The source of the sample is a study of blood T cell repertoires in COVID-19. The receptor was isolated from a woman aged 40 to 49 with COVID-19, enrolled during active disease. Sequencing was done on a sample of peripheral blood. The V gene is TRBV27, the J gene TRBJ2-7; 15 bases map to TRBD2. The CDR3 sequence is CASSFLGTSGRRDEQYF. In DNA, the CDR3 is TGTGCCAGCAGTTTCCTGGGGACTAGCGGGAGGAGAGACGAGCAGTACTTC.